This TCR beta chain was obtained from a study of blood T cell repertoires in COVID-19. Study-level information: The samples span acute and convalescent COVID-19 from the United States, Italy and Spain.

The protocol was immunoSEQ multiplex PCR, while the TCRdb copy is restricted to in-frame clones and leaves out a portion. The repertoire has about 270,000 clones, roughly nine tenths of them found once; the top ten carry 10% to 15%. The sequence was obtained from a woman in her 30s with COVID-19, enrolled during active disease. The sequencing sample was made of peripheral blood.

CDR3 loop: CASSREAGGETQYF. DNA of the CDR3: TGCGCCAGCAGCCGGGAGGCGGGGGGGGAGACCCAGTACTTC. V usage is TRBV4-1 and J usage is TRBJ2-5; 9 bases line up with TRBD2. The CDR3 is made up of 14 amino acids. The ends lost 4 bases at V and 5 bases at J; junction bases unmatched: 5. Germline CDR1 MGHRA, CDR2 YSYEKL.